These T cell receptor beta chains were read from a single sample in a study of T cells in localized non-small cell lung cancer. TCRdb's table, derived via immunoSEQ multiplex PCR, lists solely in-frame clones and lacks some. Seen here are about 34,000 clones, 85% to 90% observed once, and the top ten hold approximately 4%. The starting material was peripheral blood, obtained before any cancer treatment. The source of these receptors is a woman between 40 and 69 years old with stage I lung adenocarcinoma. The CDR3 runs from the conserved cysteine through the conserved F or W. A D gene is named only where the DNA matches it firmly. Clone size appears in some rows only: once, few, many, or a class for an expanded clone.

abundance	v_gene	j_gene	d_gene	CDR3nt	CDR3aa
once	TRBV14	TRBJ1-1	NA	TGTGCCAGCAGCCGAAAGGGGATGAACACTGAAGCTTTCTTT	CASSRKGMNTEAFF
NA	TRBV5-6	TRBJ2-5	NA	TGTGCCAGCAGCTTGGATGCAGAGACCCAGTACTTC	CASSLDAETQYF
NA	TRBV6-6	TRBJ2-5	NA	TGTGCCAGCACCCGGAGGCAGGGGGGATTGGGCGAGACCCAGTACTTC	CASTRRQGGLGETQYF
NA	TRBV7-3	TRBJ1-5	NA	TGTGCCAGCAGCGTAAGCCCCAATCAGCCCCAGCATTTT	CASSVSPNQPQHF
NA	TRBV5-4	TRBJ2-1	TRBD2	TGTGCCAGCAGCCCCGGGGGGGCCTTCAGCAATGAGCAGTTCTTC	CASSPGGAFSNEQFF
NA	TRBV19	TRBJ2-2	NA	TGTGCCAGTAGTATTGGGCCCGGGGAGCTGTTTTTT	CASSIGPGELFF
NA	TRBV7-2	TRBJ1-2	TRBD1	TGTGCCAGCAGCTTACCAGGACAGGGGGCAGATGGCTACACCTTC	CASSLPGQGADGYTF
NA	TRBV5-1	TRBJ2-1	TRBD2	TGCGCCAGCAGCTTGGAAGGGAGGGGCAATGAGCAGTTCTTC	CASSLEGRGNEQFF
once	TRBV6-1	TRBJ1-1	NA	TGTGCCAGCAGCCCAGCTTCAGGCAGGGAGACTGAAGCTTTCTTT	CASSPASGRETEAFF
NA	TRBV11-3	TRBJ2-2	NA	TGTGCCAGCAGCTTAGGGGAGACCGGGGAGCTGTTTTTT	CASSLGETGELFF
few	TRBV5-1	TRBJ2-3	NA	TGCGCCAGCAGCTTGCACACAGATACGCAGTATTTT	CASSLHTDTQYF
NA	TRBV11-1	TRBJ2-1	NA	TGTGCCAGCAGCTTACGGCAGGGTACCTACAATGAGCAGTTCTTC	CASSLRQGTYNEQFF
NA	TRBV6-5	TRBJ1-1	NA	TGTGCCAGCAGTTTGGGGTTTAACACTGAAGCTTTCTTT	CASSLGFNTEAFF
NA	TRBV7-3	TRBJ1-2	NA	TGTGCCAGCAGCTCACGGACACCCGATTATGGCTACACCTTC	CASSSRTPDYGYTF
NA	TRBV9	TRBJ1-3	NA	TGTGCCAGCAGCGTAGGGGTAGATGGAAACACCATATATTTT	CASSVGVDGNTIYF
NA	TRBV5-3	TRBJ1-5	NA	TGTGCCAGAAGCCCCAGGTACGGAAGCAATCAGCCCCAGCATTTT	CARSPRYGSNQPQHF
once	TRBV6-1	TRBJ2-7	NA	TGTGCCAGCAGTGTTAGCATCGACCCCTACGAGCAGTACTTC	CASSVSIDPYEQYF
once	TRBV19	TRBJ2-5	NA	TGTGCCAGTAGTACCCACGGGGCCGAGACCCAGTACTTC	CASSTHGAETQYF
NA	TRBV7-9	TRBJ2-1	TRBD2	TGTGCCAGCAGCTTTCGGACTAGCGGGGTCTACAATGAGCAGTTCTTC	CASSFRTSGVYNEQFF
NA	TRBV27	TRBJ1-1	TRBD1	TGTGCCAGCAGGCTACCGGGACAGGGGGAATCTGAAGCTTTCTTT	CASRLPGQGESEAFF
NA	TRBV11-2	TRBJ1-4	NA	TGTGCCAGCAGCTTCGGCGAAAAACTGTTTTTT	CASSFGEKLFF
NA	TRBV11-2	TRBJ2-1	NA	TGTGCCAGCAGCTTAGCTCTAACCGGGACACCGGGGAATGAGCAGTTCTTC	CASSLALTGTPGNEQFF